One and the same sample provided the 23 T cell receptor beta chains below, sequenced in a study of cytomegalovirus exposure and HLA in healthy donors. TCRdb's table, derived via immunoSEQ multiplex PCR, lists solely in-frame clones and lacks some. The sample has 76,000 or so clones; 94% are singletons. Sequenced: PBMCs. The receptors come from a woman under 30 in good health and CMV-seropositive.

The rearrangement links TRBV7-6 to TRBJ2-1; 13 bases align to TRBD2. Germline assignment: CDR1 SGHVS and CDR2 FNYEAQ. After removal of 1 base from V and 9 bases from J, the junction contained 9 bases not matched to a gene. This CDR3 has 17 residues. The CDR3 DNA sequence: TGTGCCAGCAGCTTAGGACTAGCGGGGGGCAATTTTGGTGAGCAGTTCTTC. Translated, it gives CASSLGLAGGNFGEQFF.

The sample holds one count of this clone. CDR3 sequence: CASSQDHESVGGYTF. DNA of the CDR3: TGTGCCAGCAGCCAAGATCACGAGAGCGTCGGCGGCTACACCTTC. V usage is TRBV4-2 and J usage is TRBJ1-2; D not resolved. CDR1 and CDR2 from the germline V gene are LGHNA and YNFKEQ. This CDR3 is built from 15 residues. The V end lost 0 bases, the J end lost 8 bases, and 16 bases lay between the germline ends.

The chain links TRBV7-8 to TRBJ1-3, with 9 bases that match TRBD1. This CDR3 contains 14 residues. V lost 5 bases and J lost 2; bases outside the gene matches: 1. Germline V gives CDR1 SGHVS, CDR2 FQNEAQ. The CDR3 nucleotides read TGTGCCAGCAGCGGGGACAGGGCTGGAAACACCATATATTTT. This gives the protein CASSGDRAGNTIYF. Complete variable domain (other parts from reference TRBV7-8 and TRBJ1-3): GAGVSQSPRYKVAKRGQDVALRCDPISGHVSLFWYQQALGQGPEFLTYFQNEAQLDKSGLPSDRFFAERPEGSVSTLKIQRTQQEDSAVYLCASSGDRAGNTIYFGEGSWLTVV.

This chain connects TRBV6-5 to TRBJ2-7; D possibly corresponds to TRBD1 (5 bases). Germline CDR1 reads MNHEY; CDR2 reads SVGAGI. V was pared by 5 bases and J by 2 bases, with 10 bases between. The CDR3 sequence is 13 residues long. The CDR3 DNA reads as TGTGCCAGCAGTCCAACAGGAGCCTACGAGCAGTACTTC. It yields the protein CASSPTGAYEQYF.

The chain uses TRBV18 and TRBJ2-7, with TRBD2 identical over 7 bases. The CDR3 length is 15 residues. Germline CDR1 reads KGHSH; CDR2 reads LQKENI. The V segment lost 8 bases and the J segment 0 bases; nucleotides outside the gene matches: 10. CDR3 nucleotides: TGTGCCAGCGAACACAGCGGGGCATCCTCCTACGAGCAGTACTTC. Protein sequence: CASEHSGASSYEQYF.

The chain combines TRBV4-1 with TRBJ1-5; possible D gene TRBD1, 6 bases. Germline V gene sequence: CDR1 MGHRA, CDR2 YSYEKL. The CDR3 runs to 15 residues. Trimming removed 0 bases at V and 5 bases at J, with 11 bases between. In nucleotides, the CDR3 is TGCGCCAGCAGCCAAGATTCAGGGGATCATCAGCCCCAGCATTTT. It specifies CASSQDSGDHQPQHF.

The V and J genes are TRBV4-3 and TRBJ2-1; TRBD2 matches at 7 bases. The germline V gene has CDR1 LGHNA and CDR2 YSLEER. The ends lost 4 bases at V and 9 bases at J; junction bases unmatched: 6. The CDR3 length is 13 residues. The CDR3 sequence: CASSPWGGGEQFF. CDR3 nucleotide sequence: TGCGCCAGCAGCCCCTGGGGGGGTGGTGAGCAGTTCTTC.

This clone was observed once. This chain joins TRBV11-2 and TRBJ2-5; 11 nucleotides align to TRBD2. V shed 5 bases and J 8 bases; nucleotides not matched to a gene: 7. Germline V CDR1 and CDR2: SGHAT, FQNNGV. This CDR3 contains 14 residues. The DNA of the CDR3 is TGTGCCAGCAGCCCATCAACTAGCGGGAGTACCCAGTACTTC. Translated, it gives CASSPSTSGSTQYF.

The V gene is TRBV13, the J gene TRBJ2-5; 7 bases align to TRBD1. This CDR3 has 16 amino acids. V shed 5 bases, J shed 2 bases, and the junction held 11 bases outside the gene matches. CDR1 is PRHDT and CDR2 is FYEKMQ in the germline V gene (reference sequence). CDR3 nucleotides: TGTGCCAGCAGCATAACCTACAGGGGAACTCAAGAGACCCAGTACTTC. This translates into CASSITYRGTQETQYF.

This chain links TRBV27 with TRBJ1-1; TRBD1 matches at 8 bases. Per the germline V gene, CDR1 is MNHEY and CDR2 is SMNVEV (reference sequence). CDR3 size: 15 residues. Trimming removed 5 bases from V and 3 bases from J; junction bases left unmatched: 8. CDR3 DNA sequence: TGTGCCAGCAGTGACCCCGGACAGGGATACACTGAAGCTTTCTTT. This translates into CASSDPGQGYTEAFF.

This clone was picked up many times. The chain has TRBV30 and TRBJ2-4, with D perhaps TRBD2 (6 bases). The CDR3 totals 15 residues. The germline V and J ends were trimmed by 3 bases and 0 bases, with 12 bases remaining between them. Looked up from germline, CDR1 is GTSNPN and CDR2 is SVGIG (reference sequence). The DNA of the CDR3 is TGTGCCTGGAGGGTGGGGGGAATAGCCAAAAACATTCAGTACTTC. Translating gives CAWRVGGIAKNIQYF.

The genes are TRBV5-6 and TRBJ1-6; D remains unclear. CDR1 is SGHDT, CDR2 YYEEEE, per germline. CDR3 size: 17 residues. Trimming pared 0 bases from V and 9 bases from J, leaving 19 bases between. The CDR3 reads CASSLGLRERLFSPLHF. Here the CDR3 DNA reads TGTGCCAGCAGCTTGGGGCTGAGGGAAAGACTGTTTTCACCCCTCCACTTT. Supplemented by reference TRBV5-6 and TRBJ1-6, the full variable domain reads DAGVTQSPTHLIKTRGQQVTLRCSPKSGHDTVSWYQQALGQGPQFIFQYYEEEERQRGNFPDRFSGHQFPNYSSELNVNALLLGDSALYLCASSLGLRERLFSPLHFGNGTRLTVT.

This chain joins TRBV7-2 and TRBJ2-7, with TRBD2 identical over 7 bases. Trimming removed 2 bases from V and 3 bases from J; junction bases left unmatched: 7. The CDR3 consists of 15 residues. Germline V gene lookup returns CDR1 SGHTA and CDR2 FQGNSA. The CDR3 DNA reads as TGTGCCAGCAGCTTATCAGCGGGAACCCTCTACGAGCAGTACTTC. Protein product: CASSLSAGTLYEQYF.

About this clone itself: Other DNA sequences in this specimen translate into the identical CDR3. The chain recombines TRBV7-2 with TRBJ2-7; no clear D. This CDR3 is 13 amino acids long. Trimming cost V 1 base and J 4 bases, with 8 bases left between them. Looked up from germline, CDR1 is SGHTA and CDR2 is FQGNSA. Here the CDR3 DNA reads TGTGCCAGCAGCTTAGAGGCGGAATACGAGCAGTACTTC. Translation gives CASSLEAEYEQYF.

This clone turned up a few times. The sample holds other DNA sequences that translate to the same CDR3. The chain joins TRBV6-5 to TRBJ2-1, with D maybe TRBD2 (5 bases). CDR3 length: 16 amino acids. In germline, CDR1 is MNHEY, CDR2 SVGAGI. V gave up 0 bases and J gave up 2 bases, with 11 bases separating them. CDR3 protein: CASSYSNRGPYNEQFF. CDR3 nucleotide sequence: TGTGCCAGCAGTTACTCGAATCGGGGTCCCTACAATGAGCAGTTCTTC.

The genes are TRBV28 and TRBJ1-2; tentative D call: TRBD1 (5 bases). In germline, CDR1 is MDHEN, CDR2 SYDVKM. V was cut by 5 bases and J by 5 bases, with 21 bases left in between. The CDR3 is 16 residues long. CDR3 sequence (DNA): TGTGCCAGCAGTCCCCCACTCGGGGGTGGGCTTTATGGCTACACCTTC. It is translated as CASSPPLGGGLYGYTF.

The chain is built from TRBV15 and TRBJ1-4; D is possibly TRBD1 (6 bases). Germline V CDR1 and CDR2: LNHNV, YYDKDF (reference sequence). Trimming stripped 5 bases from V and 6 bases from J, with 19 bases between. The CDR3 has 16 amino acids. The CDR3 reads CATSPPLGGGDEKLFF. The DNA of the CDR3 is TGTGCCACCAGCCCTCCCCTTGGGGGGGGCGATGAAAAACTGTTTTTT.

The V gene is TRBV28, the J gene TRBJ1-1; 9 bases line up with TRBD1. The CDR3 has 14 residues. Germline-derived CDR1 and CDR2 are MDHEN and SYDVKM. The V segment lost 2 bases and the J segment 5 bases; nucleotides outside the gene matches: 3. CDR3 nucleotides: TGTGCCAGCAGTTTAGACAGGGGGAGGACTGAAGCTTTCTTT. Translation: CASSLDRGRTEAFF.

This chain joins TRBV11-1 and TRBJ2-2, with TRBD1 matching 8 bases. The CDR3 contains 15 residues. Germline CDR1 SGHAT, CDR2 FQDESV (reference sequence). J lost 7 bases, V lost 1 base, and 5 bases had no gene match. In DNA form, the CDR3 reads TGTGCCAGCAGCTTAGACAGGGGGTTTAGCGGGGAGCTGTTTTTT. This codes for CASSLDRGFSGELFF. Variable domain in full (rest from reference TRBV11-1 and TRBJ2-2): EAEVAQSPRYKITEKSQAVAFWCDPISGHATLYWYRQILGQGPELLVQFQDESVVDDSQLPKDRFSAERLKGVDSTLKIQPAELGDSAMYLCASSLDRGFSGELFFGEGSRLTVL.

Here the CDR3 DNA reads TGTGCCAGCAGGCGGGACGGACAAGAGACCCAGTACTTC. Translation: CASRRDGQETQYF. The chain combines TRBV6-6 with TRBJ2-5, with D possibly being TRBD2 (6 bases). V lost 6 bases, J lost 2 bases, and 10 bases lay in between. The germline CDR1 and CDR2 sequences are MNHNY and SVGAGI (reference sequence). This CDR3 has 13 residues.

Of note for this clone: Sequence at one end of the junction differs from germline and may be a read error. The rearrangement joins TRBV6-1 to TRBJ1-2; TRBD1 matches at 8 bases. CDR3 length: 11 residues. The V gene's germline CDR1 is MNHNS and CDR2 SASEGT. CDR3 sequence reads: CASSDVAQGGF. The CDR3 DNA sequence: TGTGCCAGCAGTGACGTGGCACAGGGGGGATTC.

The chain links TRBV19 to TRBJ2-4, with TRBD1 as a possible D gene (5 bases). Germline CDR1 LNHDA, CDR2 SQIVND (reference sequence). V lost 1 base and J lost 0, with 7 bases in between. The CDR3 extends over 15 amino acids. The CDR3 reads CASSIGTTAKNIQYF. CDR3 sequence (DNA): TGTGCCAGTAGTATAGGGACAACAGCCAAAAACATTCAGTACTTC. Looking up the rest from reference TRBV19 and TRBJ2-4 gives the full variable domain: DGGITQSPKYLFRKEGQNVTLSCEQNLNHDAMYWYRQDPGQGLRLIYYSQIVNDFQKGDIAEGYSVSREKKESFPLTVTSAQKNPTAFYLCASSIGTTAKNIQYFGAGTRLSVL.

This chain uses TRBV11-2 with TRBJ1-5; no definite D call. The CDR3 sequence is 12 residues long. The germline V gene has CDR1 SGHAT and CDR2 FQNNGV. The ends were cut back, 3 bases at V and 8 bases at J, with 8 bases in the middle. CDR3 coding DNA: TGTGCCAGCAGCTTCCCGGGTGAGCCCCAGCATTTT. Translating gives CASSFPGEPQHF. Looking up the rest from reference TRBV11-2 and TRBJ1-5 gives the full variable domain: EAGVAQSPRYKIIEKRQSVAFWCNPISGHATLYWYQQILGQGPKLLIQFQNNGVVDDSQLPKDRFSAERLKGVDSTLKIQPAKLEDSAVYLCASSFPGEPQHFGDGTRLSIL.